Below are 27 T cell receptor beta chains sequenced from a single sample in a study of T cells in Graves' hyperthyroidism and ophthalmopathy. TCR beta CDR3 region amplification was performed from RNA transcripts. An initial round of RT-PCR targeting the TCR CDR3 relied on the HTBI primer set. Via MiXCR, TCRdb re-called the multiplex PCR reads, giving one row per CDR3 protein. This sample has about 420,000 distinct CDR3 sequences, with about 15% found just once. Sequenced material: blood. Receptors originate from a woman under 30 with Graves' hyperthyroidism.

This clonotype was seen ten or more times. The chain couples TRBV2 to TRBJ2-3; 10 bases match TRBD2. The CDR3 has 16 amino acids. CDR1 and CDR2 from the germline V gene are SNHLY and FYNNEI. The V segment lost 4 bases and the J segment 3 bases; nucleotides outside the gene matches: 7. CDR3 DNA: TGTGCCAGCAGTGTACTAGGACTAGCGGTTACAGATACGCAGTATTTT. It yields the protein CASSVLGLAVTDTQYF. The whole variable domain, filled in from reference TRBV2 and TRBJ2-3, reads EPEVTQTPSHQVTQMGQEVILRCVPISNHLYFYWYRQILGQKVEFLVSFYNNEISEKSEIFDDQFSVERPDGSNFTLKIRSTKLEDSAMYFCASSVLGLAVTDTQYFGPGTRLTVL.

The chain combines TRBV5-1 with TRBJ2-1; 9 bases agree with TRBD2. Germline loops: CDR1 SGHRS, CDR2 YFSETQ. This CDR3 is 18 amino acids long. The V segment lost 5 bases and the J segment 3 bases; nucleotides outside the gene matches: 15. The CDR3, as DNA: TGCGCCAGCAGGGTCTCGGCGGGGGGGCCCAGCGACTACAATGAGCAGTTCTTC. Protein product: CASRVSAGGPSDYNEQFF.

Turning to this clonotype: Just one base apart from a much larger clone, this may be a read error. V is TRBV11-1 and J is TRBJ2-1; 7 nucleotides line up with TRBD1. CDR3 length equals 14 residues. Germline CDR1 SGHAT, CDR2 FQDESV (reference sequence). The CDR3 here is CTSSLSYYRGSQFF. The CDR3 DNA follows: TGTACCAGCAGCCTCTCCTACTACAGGGGTTCGCAGTTCTTC.

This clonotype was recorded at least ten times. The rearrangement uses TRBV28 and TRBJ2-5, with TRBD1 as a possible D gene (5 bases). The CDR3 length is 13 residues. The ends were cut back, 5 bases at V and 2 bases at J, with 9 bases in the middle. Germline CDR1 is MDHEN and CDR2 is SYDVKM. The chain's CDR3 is CASSRGNQETQYF. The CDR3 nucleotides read TGTGCCAGCAGTAGGGGCAATCAAGAGACCCAGTACTTC.

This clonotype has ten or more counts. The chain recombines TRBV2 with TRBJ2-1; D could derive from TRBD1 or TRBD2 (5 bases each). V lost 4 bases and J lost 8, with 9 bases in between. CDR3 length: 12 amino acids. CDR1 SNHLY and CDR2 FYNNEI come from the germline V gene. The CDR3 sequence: CASSAGTDEQFF. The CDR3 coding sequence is TGTGCCAGCAGTGCAGGGACGGATGAGCAGTTCTTC.

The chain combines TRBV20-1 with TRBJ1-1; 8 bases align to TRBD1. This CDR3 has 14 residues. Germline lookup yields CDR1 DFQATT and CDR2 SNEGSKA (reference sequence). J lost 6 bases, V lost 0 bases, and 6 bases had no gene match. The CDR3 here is CSARDGTGGAEAFF. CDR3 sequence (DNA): TGCAGTGCTAGAGATGGGACAGGAGGTGCTGAAGCTTTCTTT.

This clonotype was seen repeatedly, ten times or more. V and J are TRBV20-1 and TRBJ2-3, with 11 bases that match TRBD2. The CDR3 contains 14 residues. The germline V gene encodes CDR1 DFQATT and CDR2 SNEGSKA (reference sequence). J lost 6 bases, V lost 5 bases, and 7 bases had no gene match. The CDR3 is CSAPSGGQGDTQYF. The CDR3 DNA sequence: TGCAGTGCTCCTAGCGGGGGGCAGGGCGATACGCAGTATTTT.

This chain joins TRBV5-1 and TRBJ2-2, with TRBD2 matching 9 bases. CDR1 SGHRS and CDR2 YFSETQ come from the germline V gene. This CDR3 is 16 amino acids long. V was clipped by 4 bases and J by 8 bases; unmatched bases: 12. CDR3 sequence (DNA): TGCGCCAGCAGCCCGACTCCGGGACTAGCTTGGGGGGAGCTGTTTTTT. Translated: CASSPTPGLAWGELFF.

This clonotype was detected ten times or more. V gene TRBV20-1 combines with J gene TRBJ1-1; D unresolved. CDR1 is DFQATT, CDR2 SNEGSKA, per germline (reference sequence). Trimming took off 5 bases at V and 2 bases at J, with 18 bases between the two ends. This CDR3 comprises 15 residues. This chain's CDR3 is CSAARSVVVNTEAFF. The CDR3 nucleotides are TGCAGTGCTGCAAGGTCCGTTGTGGTCAACACTGAAGCTTTCTTT.

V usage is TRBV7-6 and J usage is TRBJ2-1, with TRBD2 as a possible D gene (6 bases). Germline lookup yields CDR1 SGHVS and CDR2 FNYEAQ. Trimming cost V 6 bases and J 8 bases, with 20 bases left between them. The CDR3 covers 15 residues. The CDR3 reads CASSYQPTSLDEQFF. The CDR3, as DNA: TGTGCCAGCAGTTATCAACCTACTAGCTTAGATGAGCAGTTCTTC. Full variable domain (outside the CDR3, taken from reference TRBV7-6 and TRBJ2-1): GAGVSQSPRYKVTKRGQDVALRCDPISGHVSLYWYRQALGQGPEFLTYFNYEAQQDKSGLPNDRFSAERPEGSISTLTIQRTEQRDSAMYRCASSYQPTSLDEQFFGPGTRLTVL.

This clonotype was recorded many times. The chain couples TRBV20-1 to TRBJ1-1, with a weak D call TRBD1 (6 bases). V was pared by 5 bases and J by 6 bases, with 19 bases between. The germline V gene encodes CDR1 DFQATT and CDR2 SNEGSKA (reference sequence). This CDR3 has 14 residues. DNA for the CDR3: TGCAGTGCTGATTCCAGGGGCTACGTTTCTGAAGCTTTCTTT. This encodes CSADSRGYVSEAFF.

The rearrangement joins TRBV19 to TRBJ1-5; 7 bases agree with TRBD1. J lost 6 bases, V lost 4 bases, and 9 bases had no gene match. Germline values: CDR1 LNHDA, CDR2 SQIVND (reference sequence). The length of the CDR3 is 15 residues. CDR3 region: CASSTRQGPGQPQHF. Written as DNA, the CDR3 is TGTGCCAGTAGTACCCGACAGGGCCCGGGTCAGCCCCAGCATTTT.

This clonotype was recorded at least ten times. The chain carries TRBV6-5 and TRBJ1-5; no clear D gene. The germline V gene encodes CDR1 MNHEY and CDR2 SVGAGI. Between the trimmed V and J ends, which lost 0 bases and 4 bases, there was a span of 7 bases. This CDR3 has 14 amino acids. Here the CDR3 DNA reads TGTGCCAGCAGTTACTCGACGGGGAATCAGCCCCAGCATTTT. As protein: CASSYSTGNQPQHF.

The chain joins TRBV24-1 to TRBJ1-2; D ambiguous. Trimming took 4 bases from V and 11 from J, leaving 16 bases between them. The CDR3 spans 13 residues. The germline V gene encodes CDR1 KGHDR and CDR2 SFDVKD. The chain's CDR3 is CATSDPRVGSYTF. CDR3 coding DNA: TGTGCCACCAGTGACCCTAGGGTGGGGTCTTACACCTTC.

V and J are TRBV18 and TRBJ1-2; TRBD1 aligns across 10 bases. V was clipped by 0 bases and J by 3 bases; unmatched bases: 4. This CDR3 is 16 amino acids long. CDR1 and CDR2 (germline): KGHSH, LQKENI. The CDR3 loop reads CASSPPGTGVDYGYTF. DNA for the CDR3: TGTGCCAGCTCACCACCCGGGACAGGGGTCGACTATGGCTACACCTTC.

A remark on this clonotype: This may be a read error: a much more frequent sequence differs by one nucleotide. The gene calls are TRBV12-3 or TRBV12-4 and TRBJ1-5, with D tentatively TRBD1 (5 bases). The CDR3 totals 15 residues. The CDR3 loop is CASSTGLEGGQPRHF. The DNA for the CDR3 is TGTGCCAGCAGTACGGGACTTGAAGGTGGGCAGCCCCGGCATTTT.

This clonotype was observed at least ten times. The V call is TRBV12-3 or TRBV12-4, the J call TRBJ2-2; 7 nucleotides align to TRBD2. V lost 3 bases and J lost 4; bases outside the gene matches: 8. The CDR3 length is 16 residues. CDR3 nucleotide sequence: TGTGCCAGCAGTTTGGGAAGCGGGGCGGGCACCGGGGAGCTGTTTTTT. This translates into CASSLGSGAGTGELFF.

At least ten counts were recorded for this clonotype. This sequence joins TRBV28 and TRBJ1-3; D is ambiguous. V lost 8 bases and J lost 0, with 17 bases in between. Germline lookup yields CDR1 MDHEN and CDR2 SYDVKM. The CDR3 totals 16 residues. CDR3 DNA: TGTGCCAGCCACCGGAGAAGGACCAGCTCTGGAAACACCATATATTTT. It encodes CASHRRRTSSGNTIYF. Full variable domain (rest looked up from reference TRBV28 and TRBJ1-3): DVKVTQSSRYLVKRTGEKVFLECVQDMDHENMFWYRQDPGLGLRLIYFSYDVKMKEKGDIPEGYSVSREKKERFSLILESASTNQTSMYLCASHRRRTSSGNTIYFGEGSWLTVV.

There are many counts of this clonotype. As DNA, the CDR3 is TGTGCCAGCTCACCCGGGCAGCCCGGGATTAATTACGAGCAGTACTTC. Translated, it gives CASSPGQPGINYEQYF. The V call is TRBV18, the J call TRBJ2-7; TRBD2 is a possible D gene (5 bases). This CDR3 has 16 amino acids. Trimming took 3 bases from V and 4 from J, leaving 19 bases between them. The germline V gene encodes CDR1 KGHSH and CDR2 LQKENI.

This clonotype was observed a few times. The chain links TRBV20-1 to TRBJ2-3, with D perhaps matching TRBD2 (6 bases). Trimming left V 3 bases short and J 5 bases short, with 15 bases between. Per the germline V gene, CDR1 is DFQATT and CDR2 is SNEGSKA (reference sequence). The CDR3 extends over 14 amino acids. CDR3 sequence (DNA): TGCAGTGCTAGTAAGCGGAGGGGCGTAGATACGCAGTATTTT. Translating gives CSASKRRGVDTQYF.

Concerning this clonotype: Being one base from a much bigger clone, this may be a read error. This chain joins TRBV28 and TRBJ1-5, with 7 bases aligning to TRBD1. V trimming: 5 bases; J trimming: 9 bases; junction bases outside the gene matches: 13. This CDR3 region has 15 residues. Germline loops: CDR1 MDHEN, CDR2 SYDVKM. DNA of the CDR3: TGTGCCAGCAGTCCCTACAGACAGGGAAGTCGGCCCCAGCATTTT. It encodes CASSPYRQGSRPQHF. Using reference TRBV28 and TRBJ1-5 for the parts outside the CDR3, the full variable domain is DVKVTQSSRYLVKRTGEKVFLECVQDMDHENMFWYRQDPGLGLRLIYFSYDVKMKEKGDIPEGYSVSREKKERFSLILESASTNQTSMYLCASSPYRQGSRPQHFGDGTRLSIL.

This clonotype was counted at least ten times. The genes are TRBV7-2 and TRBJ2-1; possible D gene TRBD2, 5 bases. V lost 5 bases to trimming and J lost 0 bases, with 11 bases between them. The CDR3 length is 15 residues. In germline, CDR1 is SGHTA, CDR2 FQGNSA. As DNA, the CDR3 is TGTGCCAGCAGCGTTAGCGCTAGCTCCTACAATGAGCAGTTCTTC. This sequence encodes CASSVSASSYNEQFF.

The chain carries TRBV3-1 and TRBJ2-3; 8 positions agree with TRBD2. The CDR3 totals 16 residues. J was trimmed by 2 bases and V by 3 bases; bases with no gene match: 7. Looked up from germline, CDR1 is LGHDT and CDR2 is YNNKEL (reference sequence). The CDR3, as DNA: TGTGCCAGCAGCCAGGAGCGGGGGCTTATCACAGATACGCAGTATTTT. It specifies CASSQERGLITDTQYF.

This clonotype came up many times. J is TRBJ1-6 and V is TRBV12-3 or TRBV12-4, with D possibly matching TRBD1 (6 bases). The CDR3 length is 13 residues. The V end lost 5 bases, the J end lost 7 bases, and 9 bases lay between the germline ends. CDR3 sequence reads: CASSRGGNSPLHF. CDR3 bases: TGTGCCAGCAGTCGAGGGGGGAATTCACCCCTCCACTTT.

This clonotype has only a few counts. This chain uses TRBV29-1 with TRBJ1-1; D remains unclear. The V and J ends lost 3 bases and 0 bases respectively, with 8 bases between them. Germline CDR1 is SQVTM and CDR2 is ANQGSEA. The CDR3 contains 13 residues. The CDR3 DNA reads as TGCAGCGTTGATAGGAAGTTGAACACTGAAGCTTTCTTT. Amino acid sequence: CSVDRKLNTEAFF.

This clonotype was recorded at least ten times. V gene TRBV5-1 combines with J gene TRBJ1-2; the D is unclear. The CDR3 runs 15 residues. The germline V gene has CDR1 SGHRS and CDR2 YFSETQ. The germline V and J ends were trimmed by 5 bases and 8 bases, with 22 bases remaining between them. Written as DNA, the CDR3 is TGCGCCAGCAGACAAAGCCTCGACGGCGGAGGCGGCTACACCTTC. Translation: CASRQSLDGGGGYTF.

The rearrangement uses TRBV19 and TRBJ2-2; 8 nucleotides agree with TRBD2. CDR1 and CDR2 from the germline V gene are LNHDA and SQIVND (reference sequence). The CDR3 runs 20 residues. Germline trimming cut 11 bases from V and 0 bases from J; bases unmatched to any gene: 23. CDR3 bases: TGTGCCCCACCCGAGGCAGGGGAGGAGACTAGCGACCCGAACACCGGGGAGCTGTTTTTT. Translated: CAPPEAGEETSDPNTGELFF. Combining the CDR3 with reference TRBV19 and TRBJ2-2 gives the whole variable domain DGGITQSPKYLFRKEGQNVTLSCEQNLNHDAMYWYRQDPGQGLRLIYYSQIVNDFQKGDIAEGYSVSREKKESFPLTVTSAQKNPTAFYLCAPPEAGEETSDPNTGELFFGEGSRLTVL.